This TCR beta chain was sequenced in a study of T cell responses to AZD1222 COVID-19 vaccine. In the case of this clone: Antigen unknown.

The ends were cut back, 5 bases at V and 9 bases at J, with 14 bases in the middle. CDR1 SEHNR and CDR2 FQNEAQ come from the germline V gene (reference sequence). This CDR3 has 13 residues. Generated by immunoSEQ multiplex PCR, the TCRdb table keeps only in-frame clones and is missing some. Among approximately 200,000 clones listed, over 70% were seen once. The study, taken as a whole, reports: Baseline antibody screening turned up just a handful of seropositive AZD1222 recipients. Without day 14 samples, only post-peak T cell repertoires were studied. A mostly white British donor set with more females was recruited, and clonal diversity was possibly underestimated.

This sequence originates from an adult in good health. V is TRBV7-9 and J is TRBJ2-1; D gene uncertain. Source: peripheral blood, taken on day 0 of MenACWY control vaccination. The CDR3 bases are TGTGCCAGCAGCCTAGAGGAACGTAGTGAGCAGTTCTTC. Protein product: CASSLEERSEQFF.